The TCR beta chain described here comes from a study of beta chain features in type 1 diabetes. Study outcomes and limitations: Patients' naive, central memory and regulatory TCRB repertoires appeared more alike than those of healthy donors.

Isolation of CD4+ naive, central memory, regulatory and stem cell-like memory cells was achieved by sorting via CD45RO/CCR7/CD25/CD127/CD95/CD27. CDR3 length: 15 residues. V was shortened by 2 bases and J by 6 bases, with 14 bases between the two germline ends. Germline lookup yields CDR1 SGHTA and CDR2 FQGTGA. Turning to this clone: The antigen is not known.

Sequenced material consisted of expressed TCRB transcripts (all of the isolated RNA was reverse transcribed). Sequencing was performed with immunoSEQ multiplex PCR; in TCRdb, only in-frame clones are kept and a portion is missing. The table shows 38,000 or so clones, with around 64% occurring only once. The source material was Tregs from blood. The chain has TRBV7-3 and TRBJ2-1, with D unclear. This receptor was identified in a woman in her twenties or thirties in good health. The DNA of the CDR3 is TGTGCCAGCAGCTTAGAACCGCTCATCGGCAATGAGCAGTTCTTC. Amino acid sequence: CASSLEPLIGNEQFF.